Presented here are 9 T cell receptor beta chains from one specimen sequenced in a study of blood T cell repertoires in COVID-19. The repertoire was sequenced with immunoSEQ multiplex PCR; TCRdb's copy has only in-frame clones and lacks some. The sample has a few hundred thousand clones; 80% to 90% are singletons. Source material: PBMCs or T cells enriched from blood (not recorded which). The source of these receptors is a man aged 25-45 years who had recovered from COVID-19.

The V call is TRBV28, the J call TRBJ2-1, with 7 bases that match TRBD1. Germline loops: CDR1 MDHEN, CDR2 SYDVKM. The V gene end was trimmed by 5 bases and the J gene end by 1 base; junction bases not matched to a gene: 8. The length of the CDR3 is 16 residues. This CDR3 reads CASSGQDPYSYNEQFF. CDR3 nucleotides: TGTGCCAGCAGTGGACAGGACCCTTATTCCTACAATGAGCAGTTCTTC.

The J gene is TRBJ2-2, the V gene TRBV5-1; 10 bases are a match to TRBD2. This CDR3 is 15 amino acids long. Germline V CDR1 and CDR2: SGHRS, YFSETQ. V was pared by 1 base and J by 5 bases, with 2 bases of the junction left unmatched. The CDR3: CASSLLAGETGELFF. In nucleotides, the CDR3 is TGCGCCAGCAGCTTGCTAGCGGGGGAAACCGGGGAGCTGTTTTTT.

V usage is TRBV28 and J usage is TRBJ1-2, with 8 bases matching TRBD1. J gave up 4 bases and V 5 bases, and 6 bases lay outside the gene matches. The length of the CDR3 is 14 residues. In germline, CDR1 is MDHEN, CDR2 SYDVKM. The CDR3 spells CASSLGTGFYGYTF. The CDR3 bases are TGTGCCAGCAGTCTCGGGACAGGATTCTATGGCTACACCTTC.

CDR3: CASSWAGKPGNTIYF. The DNA for the CDR3 is TGCGCCAGCAGCTGGGCCGGCAAACCTGGAAACACCATATATTTT. V and J are TRBV5-1 and TRBJ1-3; no clear D gene. Germline CDR1 SGHRS, CDR2 YFSETQ. The CDR3 is made up of 15 amino acids. Trimming removed 3 bases at V and 2 bases at J, with 12 bases between. Looking up the rest from reference TRBV5-1 and TRBJ1-3 gives the full variable domain: KAGVTQTPRYLIKTRGQQVTLSCSPISGHRSVSWYQQTPGQGLQFLFEYFSETQRNKGNFPGRFSGRQFSNSRSEMNVSTLELGDSALYLCASSWAGKPGNTIYFGEGSWLTVV.

Regarding this clone: This specimen includes other DNA sequences encoding the same CDR3. This chain links TRBV30 with TRBJ1-1; D ambiguous. CDR3 length: 13 residues. Germline loops: CDR1 GTSNPN, CDR2 SVGIG (reference sequence). Trimming pared 0 bases from V and 1 base from J, leaving 6 bases between. Here the CDR3 DNA reads TGTGCCTGGAGTGTACAAGAGAACACTGAAGCTTTCTTT. This encodes CAWSVQENTEAFF.

On this clone: The junction departs from the called germline gene at one end, perhaps through a read error. The chain joins TRBV11-2 to TRBJ1-1; D is unclear. CDR1 is SGHAT, CDR2 FQNNGV, per germline. The CDR3 contains 15 residues. The CDR3 DNA reads as TGTGCCAGCACCGAACAGTTCCCAAGGAACGCTGAAGCTTTCTTT. This encodes CASTEQFPRNAEAFF.

V gene TRBV28 combines with J gene TRBJ1-5; no clear D. V was clipped by 8 bases and J by 0 bases, with 17 bases between them. In germline, CDR1 is MDHEN, CDR2 SYDVKM. The CDR3 contains 16 residues. The CDR3 is CASDSRLGYSNQPQHF. The CDR3 region has the DNA TGTGCCAGCGATTCTAGACTAGGCTATAGCAATCAGCCCCAGCATTTT.

This chain connects TRBV11-3 to TRBJ2-3; 7 bases line up with TRBD1. Germline CDR1 reads SGHNT; CDR2 reads YENEEA. This CDR3 is 15 amino acids long. Trimming took 5 bases from V and 1 from J; bases not matched to a gene: 6. CDR3 DNA: TGTGCCAGCAGCGGAACAGGGGCTGGCACAGATACGCAGTATTTT. Protein sequence: CASSGTGAGTDTQYF.

The chain combines TRBV27 with TRBJ2-7; D might be TRBD2 (6 bases). Germline V lookup: CDR1 MNHEY, CDR2 SMNVEV (reference sequence). V shed 2 bases and J shed 2 bases, with 10 bases lying between them. The CDR3 is made up of 14 amino acids. CDR3 protein: CASSLGGKTYEQYF. The CDR3 nucleotides read TGTGCCAGCAGTTTAGGAGGGAAGACCTACGAGCAGTACTTC.